These 5 T cell receptor beta chains originate from one sample sequenced in a study of cytomegalovirus exposure and HLA in healthy donors. Use of 60 Vbeta and 13 Jbeta primers characterized the PCR. Here immunoSEQ multiplex PCR was the method, and the copy in TCRdb shows in-frame clones only, minus some. This table holds approximately 200,000 clones, 70% to 85% found once. The sample taken for sequencing was PBMCs. The receptors were sampled from a woman aged 25-40 years in good health and CMV-seropositive.

The V call is TRBV6-1, the J call TRBJ1-1; D gene ambiguous. With 10 bases removed from V and 3 bases from J, the gap between germline ends came to 15 bases. CDR3 length equals 13 residues. CDR1 is MNHNS, CDR2 SASEGT, per germline. The CDR3 bases are TGTGCCACCGAAACGACATCTCACACTGAAGCTTTCTTT. Translated, it gives CATETTSHTEAFF.

This chain joins TRBV29-1 and TRBJ1-5; D perhaps matches TRBD1 (6 bases). V was shortened by 5 bases and J by 5 bases, with 10 bases between the two germline ends. Per germline, CDR1 SQVTM and CDR2 ANQGSEA. The CDR3 runs to 12 residues. The CDR3 loop is CSVQDSDQPQHF. Written as DNA, the CDR3 is TGCAGCGTTCAGGACAGCGATCAGCCCCAGCATTTT.

The V and J genes are TRBV6-5 and TRBJ1-4; no reliable D call. The germline V gene encodes CDR1 MNHEY and CDR2 SVGAGI. Trimming took 7 bases from V and 4 from J, leaving 13 bases between them. The length of the CDR3 is 14 residues. CDR3 in amino acids: CASKPTESNEKLFF. CDR3 DNA sequence: TGTGCCAGCAAACCAACTGAGAGTAATGAAAAACTGTTTTTT.

The CDR3 region is CASSVQGGAAGELFF. CDR3 coding DNA: TGTGCCAGCAGTGTTCAGGGGGGAGCGGCCGGGGAGCTGTTTTTT. The V gene is TRBV2, the J gene TRBJ2-2, with D perhaps TRBD1 (7 bases). Germline V gene data show CDR1 as SNHLY and CDR2 as FYNNEI. This CDR3 region has 15 residues. Deletions cut 4 bases from V and 6 bases from J, with 15 bases between.

The CDR3 DNA reads as TGCAGCGCAGTAACAGGGGGCAACTATGGCTACACCTTC. As protein: CSAVTGGNYGYTF. V and J are TRBV29-1 and TRBJ1-2; 9 bases are a match to TRBD1. Per the germline V gene, CDR1 is SQVTM and CDR2 is ANQGSEA. The CDR3 is made up of 13 amino acids. Losses at the gene ends were 7 bases for V and 2 bases for J; bases not matched to a gene: 5.